This TCR beta chain came from a study of cytomegalovirus exposure and HLA in healthy donors (dated by TCRdb to about 2017). Background for the entire study: An earlier analysis of about 530 of the donors reported about 280 Gb of sequence data and roughly 120 million unique TCR beta sequences obtained from roughly 170 million T cells. Class I and class II HLA loci were covered by the typing at four-digit resolution. To predict cytomegalovirus infection status, the study brought together high-throughput TCR immunosequencing, statistical association of individual TCRs with disease status, and machine learning. Among the roughly 400 genotyped donors, around 81% belonged to the genetic ancestry cluster associated with self-reported Caucasian donors. A later analysis re-analyzed previously published TCR beta repertoires from 660 or so donors and added high-resolution HLA genotyping to study TCR occurrence patterns. Donor age, sex, ethnicity and CMV serostatus were compiled together with the repertoire data. The later analysis used no new phenotypic data to find candidate immune exposures, relying instead on TCR beta sequences and their occurrence across donors. Roughly 300 gigabases of sequencing data and approximately 92 million unique TCR sequences made up an early release that covered 500 to 650 HLA-typed donors. Among about 400 genotyped donors of the cohort, an average of around 250,000 unique TCR beta nucleotide sequences was sequenced per donor, of which roughly 17% were non-productive. Every repertoire in the discovery cohort had been generated on one and the same sequencing platform. Several DR-DQ haplotypes were treated as single units for association and clustering because of strong linkage in the cohort. Along with the 666-subject first cohort, a separate validation cohort of over a hundred different subjects was used. To decide whether each TCR beta V gene segment behaved as functional or pseudogenic, an earlier analysis of several hundred of the donors relied on high-throughput TCR beta sequencing. Typing coverage varied by locus: roughly 620-640 donors for A, B, C, DRB1 and DQB1; 500 to 550 for DQA1; more than 600 for DPA1; about 450 for DPB1. The study profiled the T cell repertoires of about 640 subjects by immunosequencing and related them to cytomegalovirus serostatus. The study aimed to test whether signatures of past pathogen exposure could be identified by cataloging public T cell receptors. A later genetic analysis took genome-wide SNP genotypes for 398 of the 666 donors and used that subset as a discovery cohort. The paper as a whole reports these results and caveats: A further reported finding was that TCR beta sequences accurately predicted the HLA-A and HLA-B alleles for most subjects in the first cohort. Because HLA typing was unavailable for some donors at each locus, only the typed subset was used in association tests. Immune exposure information for the cohort was limited to CMV serostatus. According to a later genetic analysis, donors in an Asian-associated ancestry cluster had fewer N-insertions in productive TCRs than the approximately 700-donor mean. According to a later analysis, TCR association rates differed among HLA loci, with DRB1 alleles showing the most associated TCRs and HLA-C alleles showing the fewest. Most TCR sequences were seen in very few donors, while some public TCRs were found in many individuals. Correlated functional status among segregating V segments might be attributable to linkage disequilibrium, but an unknown experimental factor could not be ruled out. The classifier was reported to diagnose cytomegalovirus status with high specificity and sensitivity in both the original and validation cohorts. A later genetic analysis associated a missense DCLRE1C variant with V-gene and J-gene trimming of TCR beta chains, and an independent cohort replicated the association. The earlier analysis of nearly 600 of the donors excluded approximately 17 rarely observed V segments, including chromosome 9 orphons, because counts were too low. A later analysis reported that several top co-occurrence clusters appeared linked to parvovirus B19, influenza, CMV and Epstein-Barr virus. According to a later analysis, most CMV-associated TCR beta chains appeared to be HLA-restricted, and the HLA associations seemed to be driven largely by CMV exposure. A total of 150 to 200 TCR beta chains were listed by the study as associated with cytomegalovirus. Strong co-occurrence of HLA alleles, especially DR and DQ, made assigning TCR associations to individual alleles difficult. The cohort was sequenced for TCR beta chains only, and without alpha or paired-chain data the features that could be detected were limited. A cluster of highly shared sequence variants was judged likely to represent a technical artifact of the sequencing pipeline. In a later analysis, HLA-associated TCR beta chains were found to be more clonally expanded and to have lower generation probabilities than equally common non-associated chains. Sequencing depth was assumed to be roughly uniform across donors in the presence/absence analyses, though that assumption may not hold. Some IMGT-functional V segments, including TRBV6-2 and TRBV6-3, could not be distinguished by the 87-base-pair reads and were therefore excluded. In vitro tests confirmed that a few of the cytomegalovirus-associated TCR beta chains recognize cytomegalovirus antigens. In an earlier analysis of about 600 of the donors, most TCR beta V segments appeared in productive rearrangements about 87% or about 30% of the time, broadly matching IMGT annotations. In a later analysis, around 17,000 TCR beta sequences were associated with specific HLA alleles at a false discovery rate of 0.05. According to the authors, the approach could potentially be generalized to other disease states and immunological phenotypes.

Libraries were made using the immunoSEQ multiplex PCR assay. A mixture of 60 forward primers for TCR Vbeta segments and 13 reverse primers for TCR Jbeta segments was used in the multiplex PCR. Amplification of the CDR3 region of rearranged TCR beta genes was performed with a multiplex PCR assay on genomic DNA. The amplified TCR beta libraries were sequenced on the Illumina HiSeq System as 87-base-pair reads. On the study's bioinformatics: A later analysis tallied roughly 76 million unique TCR beta chains across the approximately 670 repertoires, and about 12 million of those chains were shared by two or more donors. A nearest-neighbor algorithm error-corrected the raw reads and collapsed the reads into unique sequences, merging closely related sequences to remove PCR and sequencing errors. To assign V, D and J gene segments, CDR3 sequences were aligned to IMGT reference sequences. For a sequence to be retained, a match of at least six nucleotides was required to both a V gene segment and a J gene segment. Rearrangements were called productive when the CDR3 lacked stop codons and stayed in frame with V and J; all others were non-productive. Following IMGT convention, CDR3 was defined as the stretch from the second conserved V-encoded cysteine to the conserved J-encoded phenylalanine. The earlier analysis of 500 to 750 of the donors excluded any sequence lacking an unambiguous match to a single V gene segment. In an earlier analysis of approximately 500 of the donors, a V segment was called functional when productive rearrangements were above 56.7%, and segregating when the standard deviation between donors exceeded 5%. A statistical classification framework was built for diagnosing cytomegalovirus status from the catalog of TCR beta chain sequences. V and J gene assignment, in a later analysis, came from comparing TCR nucleotide sequences with IMGT/GENE-DB human TR gene sequences. In a later analysis, CDR3 sequences and most-parsimonious VDJ recombination scenarios were assigned using the TCRdist pipeline. In a later analysis, every TCR beta chain was defined by the combination of its CDR3 amino acid sequence and its V-gene family, and reads without a unique V-gene family were dropped. As a way to deal with suspected cross-contamination and a sequencing artifact, a later analysis dropped nearly 600 nucleotide sequences that were highly shared and had low generation probability. For each public chain, a later analysis derived a clonal expansion index from normalized ranks of inferred template counts within each repertoire. In a later analysis, generation probabilities were computed using a VDJ recombination model fitted to out-of-frame rearrangements, and the results were checked against IGoR. Hypergeometric tests were used in a later analysis to score TCR-TCR, TCR-HLA and TCR-CMV co-occurrence, with a repertoire-size bias correction applied to the TCR pairs. False discovery rates were estimated in a later analysis by permuting HLA or CMV assignments 20 times. In a later analysis, co-occurring TCRs were grouped using DBSCAN, and TCRdist sequence similarity was added for clustering within HLA-allele-positive subsets. Repertoires with fewer than 30,000 or more than 120,000 public chains were left out of co-occurrence clustering, as were a handful of repertoires with anomalous nucleotide sharing. Drawn from immuneACCESS, this table holds only the in-frame rearrangements with V and J called that TCRdb kept. Clones are partly lost; checked studies trace under half to an unresolved V gene and leave the rest unexplained. V, J and clone size reflect that table, while D and trimming were determined from the DNA. This sample's table has entries for about 210,000 clones. The top ten constitute roughly 0.98% of the sample.

A note on this clone: Its antigen remains undetermined.

Its CDR3 holds 16 amino acids, cysteine through phenylalanine. The CDR3 DNA has 48 bases and is translated from base 1. The germline V gene provides CDR1 SGDLS and CDR2 YYNGEE. At the junction V is shortened by 0 bases and J by 5 bases; bases outside the gene matches: 7. The cohort was made up of under 800 healthy bone marrow donors. Cohort members were all nominally healthy when sampled, although unrecorded immune exposures were likely present. The donor tested CMV seropositive, placing the donor among the 290 or so seropositive members of the cohort. Each donor provided a peripheral blood sample, and peripheral blood mononuclear cells were used for TCR beta sequencing. The Qiagen DNeasy Blood Extraction Kit was used to extract genomic DNA from the blood cell samples.

The chain is encoded by TRBV9 joined to TRBJ1-4, and 7 junctional nucleotides match TRBD1. This sequence was found in a woman aged 25 to 45 in good health and CMV-seropositive. The sequenced material came from PBMCs. The CDR3 protein: CASSVAPGQLNEKLFF. The bases are TGTGCCAGCAGCGTAGCTCCGGGACAGCTCAATGAAAAACTGTTTTTT. Joined to the reference TRBV9 and TRBJ1-4 proteins, this CDR3 gives the full variable domain: DSGVTQTPKHLITATGQRVTLRCSPRSGDLSVYWYQQSLDQGLQFLIQYYNGEERAKGNILERFSAQQFPDLHSELNLSSLELGDSALYFCASSVAPGQLNEKLFFGSGTQLSVL.